The 32 T cell receptor beta chains below were found in one sample sequenced in a study of blood T cell repertoires in COVID-19 (TCRdb year 2020). The library was generated by the immunoSEQ multiplex PCR assay. TCRdb provides this immuneACCESS table in a form limited to in-frame rearrangements. Some clones are lacking; in checked studies, under half of them reflect an unresolved V gene, and why the rest are absent is not known. This sample is represented by roughly 180,000 clones; roughly 76% of them were singletons. The ten largest clones represent approximately 10% of the sample. Material: peripheral blood. The origin of the receptors is a woman aged 40 to 50 with COVID-19, enrolled during active disease.

V is TRBV6-1 and J is TRBJ1-5; possibly TRBD1 for D (6 bases). Trimming stripped 4 bases from V and 6 bases from J, with 19 bases between. The CDR3 runs to 16 residues. Germline CDR1 and CDR2: MNHNS and SASEGT. The CDR3 reads CASSAQSGVISQPQHF. CDR3 nucleotide sequence: TGTGCCAGCAGTGCCCAGTCAGGGGTTATAAGTCAGCCCCAGCATTTT.

This clone was seen repeatedly, ten times or more. This chain connects TRBV28 to TRBJ2-5; perhaps TRBD2 as D (6 bases). The CDR3 covers 15 residues. The germline CDR1 and CDR2 sequences are MDHEN and SYDVKM. Trimming stripped 5 bases from V and 0 bases from J, with 13 bases between. In DNA form, the CDR3 reads TGTGCCAGCAGTGATAGCGGAGCGTACCAAGAGACCCAGTACTTC. Translation gives CASSDSGAYQETQYF.

This rearrangement joins TRBV6-5 to TRBJ1-1, with no clear D. Germline V gives CDR1 MNHEY, CDR2 SVGAGI. Trimming left V 6 bases short and J 5 bases short, with 13 bases between. The CDR3 extends over 13 amino acids. CDR3 DNA sequence: TGTGCCAGCAGAAGGGTGGCGGGGACTGAAGCTTTCTTT. Amino acids: CASRRVAGTEAFF.

This clone was picked up many times. The V gene is TRBV5-1, the J gene TRBJ1-1; D ambiguous. Per germline, CDR1 SGHRS and CDR2 YFSETQ. V was cut by 2 bases and J by 5 bases, with 10 bases left in between. The CDR3 is 13 amino acids. This CDR3 reads CASSLTPQTEAFF. CDR3 nucleotide sequence: TGCGCCAGCAGCTTAACACCGCAAACTGAAGCTTTCTTT.

The chain has TRBV2 and TRBJ2-7; 9 positions match TRBD2. This CDR3 spans 14 amino acids. The germline V gene has CDR1 SNHLY and CDR2 FYNNEI. Trimming at V came to 7 bases and at J to 5 bases, leaving 9 bases not matched to a gene. The CDR3 DNA sequence: TGTGCCAGCACCCTTAGCGGGAGAAGCGACGAGCAGTACTTC. Translated: CASTLSGRSDEQYF.

V usage is TRBV10-3 and J usage is TRBJ2-7; TRBD2 matches 7 bases. This CDR3 has 13 amino acids. The germline gives CDR1 ENHRY, CDR2 SYGVKD. V lost 8 bases to trimming and J lost 2 bases; unmatched junction nucleotides: 6. DNA of the CDR3: TGTGCCATCGGTAGCGGGCCCGCCTACGAGCAGTACTTC. This sequence encodes CAIGSGPAYEQYF.

This sequence joins TRBV18 and TRBJ2-5, with 9 bases matching TRBD2. CDR1 KGHSH and CDR2 LQKENI come from the germline V gene. CDR3 length equals 16 residues. Unmatched junction bases numbered 8, after V lost 2 bases and J lost 4 bases. The CDR3 loop is CASSPRVAGDRETQYF. For the CDR3, the DNA is TGTGCCAGCTCACCAAGGGTAGCGGGGGATAGAGAGACCCAGTACTTC.

Points on this clone: The identical CDR3 is also encoded by other nucleotide sequences in the sample. The chain couples TRBV28 to TRBJ2-5, with a weak D call TRBD1 (6 bases). The CDR3 loop spans 15 amino acids. Germline CDR1 is MDHEN and CDR2 is SYDVKM. V was trimmed by 2 bases and J by 1 base, leaving 11 bases between them. CDR3 protein: CASSLPTGIQETQYF. Here the CDR3 DNA reads TGTGCCAGCAGTTTACCCACAGGGATCCAAGAGACCCAGTACTTC.

The chain recombines TRBV5-5 with TRBJ2-3, with 8 positions matching TRBD2. The CDR3 loop spans 17 amino acids. The V and J ends lost 2 bases and 2 bases, in that order; junction bases with no gene match: 10. CDR1 SGHKS and CDR2 YYEKEE come from the germline V gene (reference sequence). CDR3 in amino acids: CASSFWLAGGSTDTQYF. For the CDR3, the DNA is TGTGCCAGCAGCTTCTGGCTTGCGGGAGGATCCACAGATACGCAGTATTTT.

The chain joins TRBV5-6 to TRBJ2-1; tentative D call: TRBD1 (6 bases). This CDR3 has 13 residues. Trimming removed 5 bases from V and 8 bases from J, with 14 bases in between. Germline V gene data show CDR1 as SGHDT and CDR2 as YYEEEE. CDR3 loop: CASSTGGLYEQFF. CDR3 coding DNA: TGTGCCAGCAGTACTGGGGGCCTTTATGAGCAGTTCTTC.

The DNA for the CDR3 is TGTGCCAGCAGCCAAGACGGTAGCTTCGCGACAGGGGGAAGGGCCTACACCTTC. Protein sequence: CASSQDGSFATGGRAYTF. The genes are TRBV3-1 (or the pseudogene TRBV3-2) and TRBJ1-2; 9 bases align to TRBD1. This CDR3 contains 18 residues. J was trimmed by 10 bases and V by 0 bases; bases with no gene match: 18. Germline lookup yields CDR1 LGHDT and CDR2 YNNKEL (reference sequence).

This clone was counted a single time. The V call is TRBV4-1, the J call TRBJ2-5; 10 positions match TRBD2. There are 14 residues in the CDR3. Germline CDR1 reads MGHRA; CDR2 reads YSYEKL. The J segment lost 1 base and the V segment lost 10 bases, leaving 6 bases of the junction unmatched. This chain's CDR3 is CATGLAATQETQYF. The DNA for the CDR3 is TGCGCCACCGGACTAGCGGCAACCCAAGAGACCCAGTACTTC.

The chain links TRBV5-1 to TRBJ2-2, with 9 bases matching TRBD1. Germline V gene sequence: CDR1 SGHRS, CDR2 YFSETQ. Trimming at V came to 5 bases and at J to 6 bases, leaving 5 bases not matched to a gene. The CDR3 is made up of 14 amino acids. For the CDR3, the DNA is TGCGCCAGCAGGGGACAGGGTACTTCCGGGGAGCTGTTTTTT. Its protein is CASRGQGTSGELFF. The whole variable domain, filled in from reference TRBV5-1 and TRBJ2-2, reads KAGVTQTPRYLIKTRGQQVTLSCSPISGHRSVSWYQQTPGQGLQFLFEYFSETQRNKGNFPGRFSGRQFSNSRSEMNVSTLELGDSALYLCASRGQGTSGELFFGEGSRLTVL.

The chain links TRBV5-1 to TRBJ2-1; TRBD2 aligns across 12 bases. CDR3 size: 16 residues. From germline, CDR1 is SGHRS and CDR2 YFSETQ. Trimming took 0 bases from V and 8 from J; bases not matched to a gene: 6. The CDR3 bases are TGCGCCAGCAGCTTGGCACCGGGACTAGCGGGCGATGAGCAGTTCTTC. Its translation is CASSLAPGLAGDEQFF.

The chain carries TRBV19 and TRBJ1-5; tentatively, D is TRBD1 (5 bases). The CDR3 runs to 13 residues. The germline V gene has CDR1 LNHDA and CDR2 SQIVND (reference sequence). V was cut by 6 bases and J by 6 bases, with 12 bases left in between. The CDR3 nucleotides read TGTGCCAGTAGCCAGGCTAGGGGTCAGCCCCAGCATTTT. It specifies CASSQARGQPQHF.

The V and J genes are TRBV15 and TRBJ2-5; possible D gene TRBD2, 7 bases. The CDR3 runs to 16 residues. In germline, CDR1 is LNHNV, CDR2 YYDKDF (reference sequence). Trimming stripped 1 base from V and 5 bases from J, with 17 bases between. The CDR3 nucleotides are TGTGCCACCAGCAGAGGGGGGGGCTCCGGCGTGGAGACCCAGTACTTC. This sequence encodes CATSRGGGSGVETQYF.

The V and J genes are TRBV18 and TRBJ2-1; 8 nucleotides align to TRBD2. Trimming cost V 3 bases and J 4 bases; bases outside gene matches: 11. The CDR3 length is 17 residues. The germline V gene encodes CDR1 KGHSH and CDR2 LQKENI. The CDR3 protein is CASSPSGGGRVYNEQFF. CDR3 bases: TGTGCCAGCTCACCCAGCGGGGGCGGCCGTGTTTACAATGAGCAGTTCTTC.

This clone was detected a few times. CDR3 in DNA: TGTGCCAGCAGCTGGACAGGGGTGGGCCAGCCCCAGCATTTT. Residues: CASSWTGVGQPQHF. The chain joins TRBV5-5 to TRBJ1-5; TRBD1 aligns across 9 bases. Losses at the gene ends were 3 bases for V and 7 bases for J; bases not matched to a gene: 5. Germline CDR1 SGHKS, CDR2 YYEKEE (reference sequence). The CDR3 totals 14 residues. The variable domain in full, with the rest retrieved from reference TRBV5-5 and TRBJ1-5, is DAGVTQSPTHLIKTRGQQVTLRCSPISGHKSVSWYQQVLGQGPQFIFQYYEKEERGRGNFPDRFSARQFPNYSSELNVNALLLGDSALYLCASSWTGVGQPQHFGDGTRLSIL.

This sequence joins TRBV6-1 and TRBJ1-2; D is ambiguous. With 3 bases removed from V and 8 bases from J, the gap between germline ends came to 13 bases. CDR3 length: 13 residues. Germline V gives CDR1 MNHNS, CDR2 SASEGT. The CDR3 sequence is CASSETDTGGYTF. In DNA, the CDR3 is TGTGCCAGCAGTGAGACCGACACGGGGGGCTACACCTTC.

This sequence joins TRBV5-6 and TRBJ2-7; D is unclear. Germline V lookup: CDR1 SGHDT, CDR2 YYEEEE. CDR3 size: 14 residues. Trimming removed 1 base from V and 0 bases from J, with 8 bases in between. CDR3 in amino acids: CASSLSPSSYEQYF. As DNA, the CDR3 is TGTGCCAGCAGCTTGTCCCCATCCTCCTACGAGCAGTACTTC. The whole variable domain, filled in from reference TRBV5-6 and TRBJ2-7, reads DAGVTQSPTHLIKTRGQQVTLRCSPKSGHDTVSWYQQALGQGPQFIFQYYEEEERQRGNFPDRFSGHQFPNYSSELNVNALLLGDSALYLCASSLSPSSYEQYFGPGTRLTVT.

The rearrangement links TRBV29-1 to TRBJ2-1; weak D call: TRBD2 (7 bases). V was trimmed by 6 bases and J by 0 bases, leaving 15 bases between them. CDR1 SQVTM and CDR2 ANQGSEA come from the germline V gene. This CDR3 is 15 amino acids long. The DNA of the CDR3 is TGCAGCGTAGGGGGAGGGGGGAGCTCCTACAATGAGCAGTTCTTC. The encoded protein is CSVGGGGSSYNEQFF.

This chain links TRBV19 with TRBJ1-2, with 8 bases aligning to TRBD1. After removal of 4 bases from V and 8 bases from J, the junction contained 12 bases not matched to a gene. Germline V gene data show CDR1 as LNHDA and CDR2 as SQIVND (reference sequence). The CDR3 spans 15 residues. CDR3 sequence reads: CASSTHIADRVGYTF. The CDR3 region has the DNA TGTGCCAGTAGTACCCATATAGCGGACAGGGTCGGCTACACCTTC.

Only a few counts were recorded for this clone. The genes are TRBV6-5 and TRBJ2-7; D gene uncertain. Germline-derived CDR1 and CDR2 are MNHEY and SVGAGI. V lost 5 bases to trimming and J lost 7 bases, with 12 bases between them. CDR3 length equals 12 residues. CDR3 sequence reads: CASSPDSSEQYF. In DNA form, the CDR3 reads TGTGCCAGCAGTCCAGACTCAAGTGAGCAGTACTTC.

The rearrangement uses TRBV18 and TRBJ1-4, with 11 bases matching TRBD1. The CDR3 covers 17 residues. Germline-derived CDR1 and CDR2 are KGHSH and LQKENI. V trimming: 6 bases; J trimming: 5 bases; junction bases outside the gene matches: 11. DNA for the CDR3: TGTGCCAGCTCGTCGTTTGCCCGGGACAGGGGGAATGAAAAACTGTTTTTT. It yields the protein CASSSFARDRGNEKLFF. The variable domain in full, completed from reference TRBV18 and TRBJ1-4, reads NAGVMQNPRHLVRRRGQEARLRCSPMKGHSHVYWYRQLPEEGLKFMVYLQKENIIDESGMPKERFSAEFPKEGPSILRIQQVVRGDSAAYFCASSSFARDRGNEKLFFGSGTQLSVL.

This clone was observed once. The chain employs TRBV5-5 and TRBJ1-4; possibly TRBD1 for D (5 bases). Germline V CDR1 and CDR2: SGHKS, YYEKEE (reference sequence). V lost 3 bases, J lost 7 bases, and 16 bases lay in between. CDR3 length: 15 residues. CDR3 nucleotide sequence: TGTGCCAGCAGCTCGTACGGGACTTTTGGTGAAAAACTGTTTTTT. It yields the protein CASSSYGTFGEKLFF.

The gene calls are TRBV9 and TRBJ2-1, with 11 bases aligning to TRBD1. Germline V lookup: CDR1 SGDLS, CDR2 YYNGEE. The CDR3 length is 16 residues. The ends lost 4 bases at V and 2 bases at J; junction bases unmatched: 5. CDR3 nucleotide sequence: TGTGCCAGCAGCCCACCGGGACAGGGGGCCTACAATGAGCAGTTCTTC. This codes for CASSPPGQGAYNEQFF.

The chain recombines TRBV18 with TRBJ1-4; D possibly corresponds to TRBD1 (6 bases). The CDR3 sequence is 15 residues long. V was trimmed by 3 bases and J by 5 bases, leaving 13 bases between them. Looked up from germline, CDR1 is KGHSH and CDR2 is LQKENI. The CDR3 region has the DNA TGTGCCAGCTCACCCCAACAGGGACCGAATGAAAAACTGTTTTTT. Its translation is CASSPQQGPNEKLFF.

The V and J genes are TRBV4-1 and TRBJ2-7, with D unresolved. Germline CDR1 MGHRA, CDR2 YSYEKL. This CDR3 is built from 15 residues. Trimming removed 0 bases at V and 0 bases at J, with 9 bases between. The CDR3 nucleotides are TGCGCCAGCAGCCAAGATCTTCGGAGCTCCTACGAGCAGTACTTC. Protein product: CASSQDLRSSYEQYF.

This clone was seen more than once but under ten times. CDR3 nucleotides: TGTGCCAGCAGCACTGGACAGGCCGAAAAACTGTTTTTT. Translating it yields CASSTGQAEKLFF. The chain recombines TRBV5-4 with TRBJ1-4, with TRBD1 identical over 7 bases. This CDR3 has 13 residues. Per germline, CDR1 SGHNT and CDR2 YYREEE (reference sequence). The J segment lost 8 bases and the V segment lost 4 bases, leaving 5 bases of the junction unmatched.

This clone was seen more than once but under ten times. V gene TRBV15 combines with J gene TRBJ1-1; a weak D match, TRBD1 (6 bases). From germline, CDR1 is LNHNV and CDR2 YYDKDF (reference sequence). The V gene lost 1 base and the J gene lost 5 bases, with 14 bases spanning the gap. The CDR3 sequence is 15 residues long. In DNA, the CDR3 is TGTGCCACCAGCAGAGGTTCCGGGGGGCTTACTGAAGCTTTCTTT. Protein product: CATSRGSGGLTEAFF. The complete variable domain, with remaining parts taken from reference TRBV15 and TRBJ1-1, reads DAMVIQNPRYQVTQFGKPVTLSCSQTLNHNVMYWYQQKSSQAPKLLFHYYDKDFNNEADTPDNFQSRRPNTSFCFLDIRSPGLGDTAMYLCATSRGSGGLTEAFFGQGTRLTVV.

The sample holds a few counts of this clone. This chain connects TRBV7-2 to TRBJ1-2, with D uncertain. V dropped 1 base and J dropped 5 bases, with 5 bases sitting between them. The germline V gene has CDR1 SGHTA and CDR2 FQGNSA. This CDR3 has 12 amino acids. As DNA, the CDR3 is TGTGCCAGCAGCTTAGTCTATTATGGCTACACCTTC. Its protein is CASSLVYYGYTF.

The chain's CDR3 is CASSQGGGTQYF. The DNA for the CDR3 is TGTGCCAGCAGCCAAGGAGGGGGGACCCAGTACTTC. The chain uses TRBV3-1 (or the pseudogene TRBV3-2) and TRBJ2-5, with D maybe TRBD1 (6 bases). This CDR3 is built from 12 residues. CDR1 is LGHDT, CDR2 YNNKEL, per germline (reference sequence). Trimming took off 1 base at V and 7 bases at J, with 7 bases between the two ends.